This T cell receptor (beta chain) was captured by sequencing in a study of brain T cells in children with intractable seizures. This clone was seen only once. As yet, its antigen is unknown. CDR3 length: 12 amino acids. Trimming took 2 bases from V and 8 from J, leaving 9 bases between them. TCRdb's copy holds only in-frame clones and misses some; the assay was immunoSEQ multiplex PCR. The sample has fewer than 50,000 clones, about nine tenths seen once. Surgery cases with the highest brain T cell transcript signatures were chosen for sequencing. At least one anti-epileptic drug was given before surgery. Findings and caveats of the study: Viral specificity was inferred only from CDR3 similarity; HCMV serostatus was unknown. Pre- and post-surgery blood differed in depth, so pre-surgery absences may be undersampling.

The sequence came from a girl aged 2 to 10 with tuberous sclerosis and intractable seizures. The chain links TRBV12-3 or TRBV12-4 to TRBJ1-1; unclear D gene. The sequences come from peripheral blood, collected at surgery. CDR3 sequence (DNA): TGTGCCAGCAGTTTAACAATTAGCGAAGCTTTCTTT. This translates into CASSLTISEAFF.